This T cell receptor beta chain was documented in a study of technical replicates of blood from several donors. Germline CDR1 and CDR2: SGHNT and YYREEE (reference sequence). The CDR3 runs 15 residues. J lost 2 bases, V lost 2 bases, and 6 bases had no gene match. The data were produced by immunoSEQ multiplex PCR, yet TCRdb's version contains in-frame clones alone and is incomplete. The sample consists of tens of thousands of clones, approximately 86% of them appearing once. The source material was PBMCs. The receptor was isolated from a human donor in good health. Some clones in this sample may be carry-over from other donors' samples. The chain recombines TRBV5-4 with TRBJ2-7, with TRBD1 matching 8 bases. The CDR3 coding sequence is TGTGCCAGCAGCTTAGAAAGACAGGGGACCTACGAGCAGTACTTC. It specifies CASSLERQGTYEQYF.